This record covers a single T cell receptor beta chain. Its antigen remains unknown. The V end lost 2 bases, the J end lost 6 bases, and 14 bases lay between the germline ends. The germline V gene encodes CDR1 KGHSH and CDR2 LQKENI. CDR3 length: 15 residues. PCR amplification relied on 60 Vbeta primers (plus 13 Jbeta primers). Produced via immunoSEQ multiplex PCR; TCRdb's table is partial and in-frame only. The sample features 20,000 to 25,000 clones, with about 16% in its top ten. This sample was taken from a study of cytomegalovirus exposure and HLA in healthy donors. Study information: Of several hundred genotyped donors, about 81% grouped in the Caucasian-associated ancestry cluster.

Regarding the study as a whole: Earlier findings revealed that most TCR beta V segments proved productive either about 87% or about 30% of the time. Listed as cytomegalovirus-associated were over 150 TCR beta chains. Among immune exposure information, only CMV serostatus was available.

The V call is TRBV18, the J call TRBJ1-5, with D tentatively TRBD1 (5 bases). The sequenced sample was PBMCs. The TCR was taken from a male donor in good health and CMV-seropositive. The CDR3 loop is CASSPTPPGGQPQHF. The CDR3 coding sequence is TGTGCCAGCTCACCAACCCCCCCCGGGGGTCAGCCCCAGCATTTT.